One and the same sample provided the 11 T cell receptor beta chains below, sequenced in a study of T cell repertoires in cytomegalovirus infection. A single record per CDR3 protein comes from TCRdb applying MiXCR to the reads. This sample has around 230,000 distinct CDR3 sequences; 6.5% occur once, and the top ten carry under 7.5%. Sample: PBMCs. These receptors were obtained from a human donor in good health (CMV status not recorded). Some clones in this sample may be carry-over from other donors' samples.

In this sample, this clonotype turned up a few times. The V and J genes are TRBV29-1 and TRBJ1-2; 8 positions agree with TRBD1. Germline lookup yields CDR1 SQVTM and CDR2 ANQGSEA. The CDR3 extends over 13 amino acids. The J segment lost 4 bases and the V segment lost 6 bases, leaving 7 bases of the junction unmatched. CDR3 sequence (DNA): TGCAGCGTGGACCCAGACAGGGGCTATGGCTACACCTTC. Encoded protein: CSVDPDRGYGYTF.

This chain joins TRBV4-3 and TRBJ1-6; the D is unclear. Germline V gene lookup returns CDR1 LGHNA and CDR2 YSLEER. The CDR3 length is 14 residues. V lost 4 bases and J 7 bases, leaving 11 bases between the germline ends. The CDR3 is CASSLQRGNSPLHF. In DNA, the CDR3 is TGCGCCAGCAGCCTGCAGCGTGGAAATTCACCCCTCCACTTT.

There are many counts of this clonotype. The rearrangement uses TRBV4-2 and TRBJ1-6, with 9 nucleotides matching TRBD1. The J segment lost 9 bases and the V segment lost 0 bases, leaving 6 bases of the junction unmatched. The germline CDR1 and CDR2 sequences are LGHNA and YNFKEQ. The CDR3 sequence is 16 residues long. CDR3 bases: TGTGCCAGCAGCCAAGAGTGGACAGGGGTTGTTTCACCCCTCCACTTT. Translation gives CASSQEWTGVVSPLHF.

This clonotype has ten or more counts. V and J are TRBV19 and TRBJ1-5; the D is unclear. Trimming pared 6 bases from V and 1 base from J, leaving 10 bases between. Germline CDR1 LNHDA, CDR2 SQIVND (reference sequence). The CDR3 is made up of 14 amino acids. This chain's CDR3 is CASRTDRSNQPQHF. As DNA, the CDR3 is TGTGCCAGTAGGACCGACCGGAGCAATCAGCCCCAGCATTTT.

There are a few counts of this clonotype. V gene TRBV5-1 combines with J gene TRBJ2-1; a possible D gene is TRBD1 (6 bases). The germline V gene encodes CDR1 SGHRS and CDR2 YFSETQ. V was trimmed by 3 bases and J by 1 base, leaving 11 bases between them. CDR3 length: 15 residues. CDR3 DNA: TGCGCCAGCAGCTGGACAGTTTCTTCCTACAATGAGCAGTTCTTC. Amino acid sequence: CASSWTVSSYNEQFF.

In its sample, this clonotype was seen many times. DNA for the CDR3: TGTGCCAGCAGTTCTGCGGGCGGGCACACTGAAGCTTTCTTT. As protein: CASSSAGGHTEAFF. This chain connects TRBV7-2 to TRBJ1-1, with D unclear. CDR3 length equals 14 residues. V lost 6 bases and J 3 bases, leaving 14 bases between the germline ends. Germline lookup yields CDR1 SGHTA and CDR2 FQGNSA.

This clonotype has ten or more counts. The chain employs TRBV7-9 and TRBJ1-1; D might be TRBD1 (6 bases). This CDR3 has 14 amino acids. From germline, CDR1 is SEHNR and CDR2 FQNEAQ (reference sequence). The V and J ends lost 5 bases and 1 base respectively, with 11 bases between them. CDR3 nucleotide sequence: TGTGCCAGCAGCCACAGGGATGAGAACACTGAAGCTTTCTTT. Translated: CASSHRDENTEAFF.

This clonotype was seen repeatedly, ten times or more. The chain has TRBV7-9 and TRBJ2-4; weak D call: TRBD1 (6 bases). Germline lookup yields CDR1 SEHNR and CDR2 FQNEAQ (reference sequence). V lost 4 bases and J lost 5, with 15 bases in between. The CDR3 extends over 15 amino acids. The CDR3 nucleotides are TGTGCCAGCAGCTCCCCGGGACAACTACAAAACATTCAGTACTTC. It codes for CASSSPGQLQNIQYF.

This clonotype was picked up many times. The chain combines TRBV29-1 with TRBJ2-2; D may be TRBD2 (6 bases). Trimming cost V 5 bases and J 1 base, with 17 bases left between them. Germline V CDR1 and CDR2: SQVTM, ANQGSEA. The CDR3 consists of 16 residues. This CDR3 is CSVSGTDNLNTGELFF. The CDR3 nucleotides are TGCAGCGTTTCCGGGACTGACAACCTGAACACCGGGGAGCTGTTTTTT.

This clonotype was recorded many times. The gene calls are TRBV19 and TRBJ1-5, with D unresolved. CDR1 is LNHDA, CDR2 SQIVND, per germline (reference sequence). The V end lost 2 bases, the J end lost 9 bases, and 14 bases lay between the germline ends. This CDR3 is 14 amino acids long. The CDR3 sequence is CASSISPKTPPQHF. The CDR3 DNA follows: TGTGCCAGTAGTATATCGCCCAAAACCCCGCCCCAGCATTTT.

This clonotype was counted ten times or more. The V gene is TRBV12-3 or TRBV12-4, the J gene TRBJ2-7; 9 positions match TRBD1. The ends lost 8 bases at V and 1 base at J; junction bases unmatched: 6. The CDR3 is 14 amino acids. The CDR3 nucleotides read TGTGCCAGCGCGAAGGGACAGGGATCCTACGAGCAGTACTTC. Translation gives CASAKGQGSYEQYF.